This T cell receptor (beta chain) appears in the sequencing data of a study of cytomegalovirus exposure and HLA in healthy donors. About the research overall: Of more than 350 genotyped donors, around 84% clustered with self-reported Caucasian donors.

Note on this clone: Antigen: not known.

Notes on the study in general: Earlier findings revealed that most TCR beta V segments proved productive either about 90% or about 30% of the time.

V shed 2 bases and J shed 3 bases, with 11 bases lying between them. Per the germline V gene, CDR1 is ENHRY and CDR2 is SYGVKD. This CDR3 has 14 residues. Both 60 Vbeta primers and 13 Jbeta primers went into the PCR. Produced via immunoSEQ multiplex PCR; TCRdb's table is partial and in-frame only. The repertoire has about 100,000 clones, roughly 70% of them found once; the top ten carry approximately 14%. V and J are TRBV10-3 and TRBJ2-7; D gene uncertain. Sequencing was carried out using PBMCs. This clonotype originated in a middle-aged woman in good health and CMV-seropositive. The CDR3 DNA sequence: TGTGCCATCAGTGAGCGTCCAGTTGGCTACGAGCAGTACTTC. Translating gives CAISERPVGYEQYF.